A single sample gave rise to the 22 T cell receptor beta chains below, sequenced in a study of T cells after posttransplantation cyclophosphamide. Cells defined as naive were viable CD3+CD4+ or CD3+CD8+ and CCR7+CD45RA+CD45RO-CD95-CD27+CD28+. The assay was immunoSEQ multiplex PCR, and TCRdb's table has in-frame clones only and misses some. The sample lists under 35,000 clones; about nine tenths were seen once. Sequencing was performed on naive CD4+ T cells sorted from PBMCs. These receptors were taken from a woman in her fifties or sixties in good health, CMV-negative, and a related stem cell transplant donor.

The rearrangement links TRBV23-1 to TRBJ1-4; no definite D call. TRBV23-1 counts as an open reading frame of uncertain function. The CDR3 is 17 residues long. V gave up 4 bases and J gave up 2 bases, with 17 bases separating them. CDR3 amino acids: CASSLTEPSRTNEKLFF. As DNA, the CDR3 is TGCGCCAGCAGTCTGACTGAACCATCTCGGACTAATGAAAAACTGTTTTTT.

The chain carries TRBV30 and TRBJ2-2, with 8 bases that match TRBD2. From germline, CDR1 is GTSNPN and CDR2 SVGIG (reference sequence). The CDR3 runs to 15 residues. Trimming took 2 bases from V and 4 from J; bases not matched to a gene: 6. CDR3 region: CAWSFNGRGTGELFF. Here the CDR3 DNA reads TGTGCCTGGAGTTTCAACGGGAGGGGCACCGGGGAGCTGTTTTTT.

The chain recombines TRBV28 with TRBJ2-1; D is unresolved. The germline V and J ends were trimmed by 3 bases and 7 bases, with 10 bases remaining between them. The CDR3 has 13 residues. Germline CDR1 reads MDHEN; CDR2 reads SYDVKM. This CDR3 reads CASSLARRNEQFF. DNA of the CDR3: TGTGCCAGCAGTTTGGCCCGGAGAAATGAGCAGTTCTTC.

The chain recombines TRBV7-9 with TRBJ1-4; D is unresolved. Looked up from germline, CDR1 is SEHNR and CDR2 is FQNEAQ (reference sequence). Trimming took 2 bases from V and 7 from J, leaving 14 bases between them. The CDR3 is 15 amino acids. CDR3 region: CASSLRFGPGEKLFF. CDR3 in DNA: TGTGCCAGCAGCTTAAGATTTGGTCCGGGTGAAAAACTGTTTTTT.

DNA of the CDR3: TGTGCCAGCAGCTTACAACAGTCTCGCCACAATGAGCAGTTCTTC. Its protein is CASSLQQSRHNEQFF. This chain uses TRBV7-9 with TRBJ2-1; the D is unclear. Germline V lookup: CDR1 SEHNR, CDR2 FQNEAQ (reference sequence). The CDR3 extends over 15 amino acids. Trimming cost V 2 bases and J 5 bases, with 13 bases left between them.

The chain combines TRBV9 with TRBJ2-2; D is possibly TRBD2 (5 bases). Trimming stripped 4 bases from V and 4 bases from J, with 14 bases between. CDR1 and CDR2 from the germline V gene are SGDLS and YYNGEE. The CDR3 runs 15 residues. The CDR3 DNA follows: TGTGCCAGCAGCATTAGGAGCGGCGGCACCGGGGAGCTGTTTTTT. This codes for CASSIRSGGTGELFF.

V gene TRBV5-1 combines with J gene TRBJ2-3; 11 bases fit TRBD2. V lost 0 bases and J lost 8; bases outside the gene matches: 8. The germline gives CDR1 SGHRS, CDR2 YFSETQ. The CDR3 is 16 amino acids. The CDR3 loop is CASSLELAGGPGTQYF. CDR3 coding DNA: TGCGCCAGCAGCTTGGAGCTAGCGGGGGGTCCAGGTACGCAGTATTTT.

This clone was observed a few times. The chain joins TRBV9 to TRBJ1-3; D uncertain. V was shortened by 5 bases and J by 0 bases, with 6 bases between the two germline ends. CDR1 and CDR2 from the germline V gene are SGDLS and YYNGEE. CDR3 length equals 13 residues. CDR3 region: CASRPSSGNTIYF. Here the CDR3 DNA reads TGTGCCAGCAGACCGAGCTCTGGAAACACCATATATTTT.

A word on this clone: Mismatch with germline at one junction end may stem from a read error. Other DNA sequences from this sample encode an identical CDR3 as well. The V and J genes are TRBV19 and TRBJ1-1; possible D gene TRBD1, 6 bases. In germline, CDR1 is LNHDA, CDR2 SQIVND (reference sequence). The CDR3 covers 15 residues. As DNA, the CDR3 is TGTGCTAGTAGTATAGAGGGGGGGAGGATTGGTGAAGCTTTCTTT. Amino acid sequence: CASSIEGGRIGEAFF.

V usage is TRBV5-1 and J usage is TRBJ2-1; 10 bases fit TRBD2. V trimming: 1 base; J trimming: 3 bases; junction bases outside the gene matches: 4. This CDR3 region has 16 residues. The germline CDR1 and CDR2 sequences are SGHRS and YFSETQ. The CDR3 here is CASSLLAGGLYNEQFF. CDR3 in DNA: TGCGCCAGCAGCTTGTTAGCGGGGGGACTCTACAATGAGCAGTTCTTC.

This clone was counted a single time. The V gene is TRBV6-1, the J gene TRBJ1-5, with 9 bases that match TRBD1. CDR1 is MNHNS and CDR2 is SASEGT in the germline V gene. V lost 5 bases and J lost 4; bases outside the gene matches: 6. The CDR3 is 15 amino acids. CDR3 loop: CASSKGTGWNQPQHF. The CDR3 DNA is TGTGCCAGCAGTAAGGGGACAGGGTGGAATCAGCCCCAGCATTTT.

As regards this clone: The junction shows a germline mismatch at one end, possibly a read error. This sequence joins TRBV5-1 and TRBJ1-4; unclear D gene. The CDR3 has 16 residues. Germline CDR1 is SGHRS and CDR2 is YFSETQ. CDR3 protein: CASSLGYVATNEELFF. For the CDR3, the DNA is TGCGCCAGCAGCTTGGGTTATGTTGCAACTAATGAAGAACTGTTTTTT.

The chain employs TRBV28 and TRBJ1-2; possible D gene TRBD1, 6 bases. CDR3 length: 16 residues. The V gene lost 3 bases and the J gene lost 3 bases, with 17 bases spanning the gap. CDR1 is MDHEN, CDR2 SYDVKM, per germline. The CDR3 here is CASSFTGSGADYGYTF. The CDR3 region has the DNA TGTGCCAGCAGTTTCACGGGGTCAGGGGCGGACTATGGCTACACCTTC.

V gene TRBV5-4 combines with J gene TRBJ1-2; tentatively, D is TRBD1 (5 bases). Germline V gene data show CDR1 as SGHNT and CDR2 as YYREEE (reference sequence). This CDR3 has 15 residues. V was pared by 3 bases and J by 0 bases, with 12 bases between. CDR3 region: CASSSAGRPNYGYTF. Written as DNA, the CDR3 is TGTGCCAGCAGCTCCGCGGGACGTCCTAACTATGGCTACACCTTC.

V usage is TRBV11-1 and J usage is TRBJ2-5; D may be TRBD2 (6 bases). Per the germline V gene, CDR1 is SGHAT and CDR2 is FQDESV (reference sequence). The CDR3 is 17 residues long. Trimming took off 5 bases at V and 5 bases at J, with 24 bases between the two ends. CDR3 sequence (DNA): TGTGCCAGCAGCCTCGGAGGGGTAGCGGCTCCCAGGGAGACCCAGTACTTC. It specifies CASSLGGVAAPRETQYF.

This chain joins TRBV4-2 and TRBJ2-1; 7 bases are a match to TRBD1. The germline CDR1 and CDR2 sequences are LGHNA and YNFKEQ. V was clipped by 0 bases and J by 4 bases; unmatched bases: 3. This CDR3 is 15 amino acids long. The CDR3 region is CASSQESGGYNEQFF. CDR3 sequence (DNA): TGTGCCAGCAGCCAAGAATCAGGGGGTTACAATGAGCAGTTCTTC.

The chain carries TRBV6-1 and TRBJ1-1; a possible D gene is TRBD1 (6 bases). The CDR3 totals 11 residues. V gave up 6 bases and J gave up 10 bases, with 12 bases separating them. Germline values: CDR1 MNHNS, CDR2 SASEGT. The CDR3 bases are TGTGCCAGCAGGAAGGGAGGGGGAGCTTTCTTT. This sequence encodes CASRKGGGAFF.

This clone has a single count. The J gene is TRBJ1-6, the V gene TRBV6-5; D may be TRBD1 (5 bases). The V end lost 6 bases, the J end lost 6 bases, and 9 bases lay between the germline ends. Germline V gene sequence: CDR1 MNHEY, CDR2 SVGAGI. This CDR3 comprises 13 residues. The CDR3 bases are TGTGCCAGCAGGAGGGACTTTAATTCACCCCTCCACTTT. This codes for CASRRDFNSPLHF.

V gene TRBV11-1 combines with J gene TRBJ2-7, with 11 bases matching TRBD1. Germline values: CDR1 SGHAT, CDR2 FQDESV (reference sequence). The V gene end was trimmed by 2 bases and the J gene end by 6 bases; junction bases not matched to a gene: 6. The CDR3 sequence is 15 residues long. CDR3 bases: TGTGCCAGCAGCTTACCCCGGACAGGGGGCCGCGAGCAGTACTTC. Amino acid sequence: CASSLPRTGGREQYF.

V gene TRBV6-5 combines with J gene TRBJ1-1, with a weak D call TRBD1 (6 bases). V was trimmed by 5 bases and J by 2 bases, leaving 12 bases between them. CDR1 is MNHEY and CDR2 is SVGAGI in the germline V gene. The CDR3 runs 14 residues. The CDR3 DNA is TGTGCCAGCAGTCCAAGGACAGAAAACACTGAAGCTTTCTTT. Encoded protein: CASSPRTENTEAFF.

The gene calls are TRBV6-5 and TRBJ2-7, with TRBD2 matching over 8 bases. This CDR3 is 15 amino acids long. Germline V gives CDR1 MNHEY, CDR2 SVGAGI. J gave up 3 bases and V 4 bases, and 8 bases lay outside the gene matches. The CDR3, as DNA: TGTGCCAGCAGTTCTCCCGGGACTAGTAGCTACGAGCAGTACTTC. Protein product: CASSSPGTSSYEQYF.

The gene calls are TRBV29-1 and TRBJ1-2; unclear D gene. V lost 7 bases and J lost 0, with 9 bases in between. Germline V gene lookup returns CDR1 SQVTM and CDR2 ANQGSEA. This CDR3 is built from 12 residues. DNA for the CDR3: TGCAGCGAAGTGAGAGCTAACTATGGCTACACCTTC. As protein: CSEVRANYGYTF. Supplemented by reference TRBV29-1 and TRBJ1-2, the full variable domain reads SAVISQKPSRDICQRGTSLTIQCQVDSQVTMMFWYRQQPGQSLTLIATANQGSEATYESGFVIDKFPISRPNLTFSTLTVSNMSPEDSSIYLCSEVRANYGYTFGSGTRLTVV.